Reported below is one TCR beta chain. The antigen is not known. A second PCR, run for about 7 to 11 cycles, used a sample-barcoded 5' primer plus a J-beta primer mix. MiXCR, run by TCRdb on the 5' RACE reads, gives a single entry per CDR3 protein. This table holds more than 450,000 distinct CDR3 sequences, about 29% found once. This sample stems from a study of blood T cells in healthy people across ages. Study-wide points: Long-lived donors exceeded aged donors in naive CD4+ cells and diversity.

This CDR3 is built from 16 residues. With 4 bases clipped from V and 2 bases from J, the junction kept 9 bases outside the gene matches. CDR1 SGHAT and CDR2 FQNNGV come from the germline V gene. Separately, the same data were catalogued under a study of T cells of mothers and their children. As reported in that work: About 6 children, together with their three healthy Caucasian mothers, made up the donors.

Sequencing was performed on blood. J is TRBJ2-5 and V is TRBV11-2; the match to TRBD1 covers 8 bases. This sequence originates from a boy between 2 and 10 years old in good health. This chain's CDR3 is CASSSIRQGRQETQYF. The CDR3 DNA is TGTGCCAGCAGCTCCATTAGACAGGGGCGGCAAGAGACCCAGTACTTC. Using reference TRBV11-2 and TRBJ2-5 for the parts outside the CDR3, the full variable domain is EAGVAQSPRYKIIEKRQSVAFWCNPISGHATLYWYQQILGQGPKLLIQFQNNGVVDDSQLPKDRFSAERLKGVDSTLKIQPAKLEDSAVYLCASSSIRQGRQETQYFGPGTRLLVL.